The sequence of this TCR beta chain was determined in a study of T cells in tuberculosis. Study-level background: CD1B tetramers identified T cells specific for mycobacterial lipid GMM. Study conclusions and caveats: Using the GMM-specific repertoire gave under 90% accuracy versus approximately 70% with motifs. Smaller alpha distances in active tuberculosis partly reflected shorter CDR3-alpha lengths. GMM-specific TCRs were nearer to active tuberculosis alpha repertoires, suggesting expansion.

As regards this clone: Its antigen is currently unknown.

This CDR3 spans 13 amino acids. Germline V gene sequence: CDR1 LNHDA, CDR2 SQIVND (reference sequence). With 7 bases clipped from V and 7 bases from J, the junction kept 6 bases outside the gene matches. Produced via immunoSEQ multiplex PCR; TCRdb's table is partial and in-frame only. The data hold tens of thousands of clones, with about 94% observed a single time. This TCR derives from a donor between 10 and 29 years old with latent tuberculosis or without tuberculosis infection. The sample was PBMCs. This chain joins TRBV19 and TRBJ1-2; 10 nucleotides align to TRBD1. CDR3 loop: CASIDRGRSGYTF. CDR3 sequence (DNA): TGTGCCAGTATCGACAGGGGGCGGAGTGGCTACACCTTC.